This paragraph covers one TCR beta chain sequence. V shed 2 bases and J 3 bases; nucleotides not matched to a gene: 8. This CDR3 comprises 16 residues. Germline CDR1 SEHNR, CDR2 FQNEAQ (reference sequence). Patients from Seattle were sampled longitudinally, starting during active infection. This sample stems from a study of blood T cell repertoires in COVID-19. Study-wide context: The United States, Italy and Spain supplied acute and convalescent COVID-19 samples. Nucleic acid was either cDNA or gDNA, and it came from T cells, B-cell-depleted T cells, or PBMCs.

As processed by the authors: Nucleated cell number was recorded as an estimate derived from reference gene primer amplification. Sequencing was performed with immunoSEQ multiplex PCR; in TCRdb, only in-frame clones are kept and a portion is missing. The V and J calls and clone size are taken from that table; D and trimming were inferred from the DNA. Here the sample spans just over 300,000 clones, roughly 89% being singletons. The rearrangement joins TRBV7-9 to TRBJ1-2; 8 bases fit TRBD1. Material for sequencing was peripheral blood. The receptor comes from a woman aged 25-40 years with COVID-19, enrolled during active disease. CDR3: CASSLHGQGLDYGYTF. DNA for the CDR3: TGTGCCAGCAGCTTACACGGACAGGGCCTTGACTATGGCTACACCTTC.